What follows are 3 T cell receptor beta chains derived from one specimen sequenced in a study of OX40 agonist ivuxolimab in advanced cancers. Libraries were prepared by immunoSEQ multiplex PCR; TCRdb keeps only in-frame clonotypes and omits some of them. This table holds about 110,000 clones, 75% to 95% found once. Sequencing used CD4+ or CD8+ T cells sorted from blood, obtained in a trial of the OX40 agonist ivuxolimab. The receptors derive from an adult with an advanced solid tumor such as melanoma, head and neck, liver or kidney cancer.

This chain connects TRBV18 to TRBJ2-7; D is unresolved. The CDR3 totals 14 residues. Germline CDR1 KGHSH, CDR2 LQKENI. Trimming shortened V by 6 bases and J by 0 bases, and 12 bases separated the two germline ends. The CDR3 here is CASSPDWSSYEQYF. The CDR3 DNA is TGTGCCAGCTCCCCCGACTGGAGCTCCTACGAGCAGTACTTC.

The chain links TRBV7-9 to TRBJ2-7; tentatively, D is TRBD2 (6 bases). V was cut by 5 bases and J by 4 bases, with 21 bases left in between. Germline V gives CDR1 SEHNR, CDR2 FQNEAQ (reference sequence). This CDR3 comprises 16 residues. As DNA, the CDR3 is TGTGCCAGCAGCGCTCACGGGACTCCCGAGTGGTACGAGCAGTACTTC. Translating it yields CASSAHGTPEWYEQYF.

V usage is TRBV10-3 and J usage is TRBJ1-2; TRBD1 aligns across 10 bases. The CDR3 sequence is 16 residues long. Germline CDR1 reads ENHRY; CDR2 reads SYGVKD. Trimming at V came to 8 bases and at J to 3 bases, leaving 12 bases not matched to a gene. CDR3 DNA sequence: TGTGCCATCGGGGGGACAGGGGTTTCCGTTTACTATGGCTACACCTTC. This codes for CAIGGTGVSVYYGYTF.